Below are 9 T cell receptor beta chains sequenced from a single sample in a study of T cell responses to AZD1222 COVID-19 vaccine. TCRdb's table, derived via immunoSEQ multiplex PCR, lists solely in-frame clones and lacks some. The sample lists around 50,000 clones; around 84% were seen once. Sequencing used peripheral blood, obtained on day 0 of AZD1222 vaccination. Receptors were obtained from an adult in good health.

The V call is TRBV5-6, the J call TRBJ2-7; D ambiguous. The CDR3 contains 13 residues. Germline V lookup: CDR1 SGHDT, CDR2 YYEEEE. V lost 2 bases, J lost 7 bases, and 13 bases lay in between. CDR3: CASSFVTAREQYF. CDR3 nucleotides: TGTGCCAGCAGCTTCGTGACCGCGCGAGAGCAGTACTTC.

The chain carries TRBV10-2 and TRBJ2-2, with D possibly matching TRBD2 (6 bases). V shed 4 bases and J shed 3 bases, with 12 bases lying between them. This CDR3 is built from 15 residues. Germline V gene lookup returns CDR1 WSHSY and CDR2 SAAADI. CDR3 nucleotide sequence: TGCGCCAGCAGTGGGTCGGGGGTTTACACCGGGGAGCTGTTTTTT. Its protein is CASSGSGVYTGELFF.

The chain joins TRBV6-5 to TRBJ2-1, with 8 positions matching TRBD1. V shed 5 bases and J 8 bases; nucleotides not matched to a gene: 8. The germline gives CDR1 MNHEY, CDR2 SVGAGI. The CDR3 runs to 14 residues. The CDR3 sequence is CASSREDRVDEQFF. The CDR3 DNA follows: TGTGCCAGCAGTAGGGAGGACAGGGTGGATGAGCAGTTCTTC.

This rearrangement joins TRBV6-1 to TRBJ2-1; unclear D gene. Trimming cost V 4 bases and J 7 bases, with 23 bases left between them. This CDR3 has 17 residues. Germline V lookup: CDR1 MNHNS, CDR2 SASEGT. As DNA, the CDR3 is TGTGCCAGCAGTGCCTACCCGGGCGGTTCCACCTCGAATGAGCAGTTCTTC. It specifies CASSAYPGGSTSNEQFF.

The rearrangement uses TRBV4-3 and TRBJ1-2; 8 bases fit TRBD1. Germline CDR1 LGHNA, CDR2 YSLEER. CDR3 length: 15 amino acids. V lost 1 base, J lost 4 bases, and 5 bases stayed unmatched. Here the CDR3 DNA reads TGCGCCAGCAGCCAAGGACAGGGGCCGGGCTATGGCTACACCTTC. Translation gives CASSQGQGPGYGYTF.

The chain combines TRBV10-1 with TRBJ2-5; D remains unclear. This CDR3 contains 14 residues. V was clipped by 0 bases and J by 2 bases, with 7 bases between them. The germline CDR1 and CDR2 sequences are WNHNN and SYGVQD (reference sequence). As DNA, the CDR3 is TGCGCCAGCAGTGAGTCGGGCAGGCAAGAGACCCAGTACTTC. This codes for CASSESGRQETQYF.

The rearrangement links TRBV7-2 to TRBJ2-7; D call uncertain. The CDR3 is made up of 13 amino acids. CDR1 is SGHTA, CDR2 FQGNSA, per germline. Between the trimmed V and J ends, which lost 2 bases and 4 bases, there was a span of 9 bases. CDR3 DNA: TGTGCCAGCAGCTTATCGGCTCGATACGAGCAGTACTTC. Its translation is CASSLSARYEQYF.

The rearrangement uses TRBV24-1 and TRBJ1-2; D uncertain. The germline CDR1 and CDR2 sequences are KGHDR and SFDVKD. The V gene lost 4 bases and the J gene lost 4 bases, with 9 bases spanning the gap. The CDR3 consists of 13 residues. In DNA form, the CDR3 reads TGTGCCACCAGTGAAGGGCTCTCCTATGGCTACACCTTC. It specifies CATSEGLSYGYTF.

This clone was seen a few times. The chain links TRBV5-1 to TRBJ2-1, with D hard to call. The CDR3 has 15 residues. V dropped 0 bases and J dropped 1 base, with 8 bases sitting between them. From germline, CDR1 is SGHRS and CDR2 YFSETQ. The CDR3 DNA sequence: TGCGCCAGCAGCTTGGCTAGAATTTCCTACAATGAGCAGTTCTTC. Translating gives CASSLARISYNEQFF.